Presented here are 2 T cell receptor beta chains from one specimen sequenced in a study of cytomegalovirus exposure and HLA in healthy donors. The PCR used 60 Vbeta and 13 Jbeta primers. Assay: immunoSEQ multiplex PCR; the TCRdb copy retains only in-frame clones and omits some. The table has 100,000 to 150,000 clones, 60% to 75% seen once; the top ten hold approximately 5%. Specimen: PBMCs. Receptors were obtained from a woman between 50 and 59 years old in good health and CMV-seropositive.

The V gene is TRBV6-6, the J gene TRBJ1-3, with D hard to call. Per germline, CDR1 MNHNY and CDR2 SVGAGI (reference sequence). V was shortened by 6 bases and J by 0 bases, with 12 bases between the two germline ends. The CDR3 runs to 15 residues. CDR3 in DNA: TGTGCCAGCAGGCCTGACACCCGCTCTGGAAACACCATATATTTT. Residues: CASRPDTRSGNTIYF.

A few counts support this clone. One end of the junction is discordant with germline, which a read error may explain. This chain connects TRBV7-2 to TRBJ2-4; 12 bases agree with TRBD1. Germline V gene lookup returns CDR1 SGHTA and CDR2 FQGNSA. This CDR3 spans 16 amino acids. The DNA of the CDR3 is TGTGCCCGCAGCCTCGGGACAGGGGGCTTCCTAAACATTCAGTACTTC. As protein: CARSLGTGGFLNIQYF.